A selection of T cell receptor beta chains follows, all from one sample in a study of glioma-infiltrating T cells. TCRdb called the multiplex PCR reads again in MiXCR, with one record for every CDR3 protein. The sample includes more than 350,000 distinct CDR3 sequences, around 38% of them seen just once. Sequenced: glioma tissue, nonneoplastic brain tissue, or PBMCs (not recorded which). Receptors originate from a human donor with low-grade glioma or glioblastoma, undergoing nonglioma brain surgery, or in good health (not recorded which). Each CDR3 is given with its conserved first and last residue. The D gene is left open where the match is weak. Size is omitted from some rows. Given values are once, few, many or a class for expanded clones.

d_gene: NA; v_gene: TRBV10-3; abundance: few; len: 12; j_gene: TRBJ2-1; CDR3aa: CATTGRYNEQFF; CDR3nt: TGTGCCACTACGGGCCGGTACAATGAGCAGTTCTTC
d_gene: NA; v_gene: TRBV12-3/TRBV12-4; abundance: NA; len: 11; j_gene: TRBJ2-5; CDR3aa: CASSLLQTQYF; CDR3nt: TGTGCCAGCAGTTTATTGCAGACCCAGTACTTC
d_gene: NA; v_gene: TRBV24-1; abundance: NA; len: 14; j_gene: TRBJ1-3; CDR3aa: CGSSKQGSGYTIYF; CDR3nt: TGTGGCAGCAGTAAACAGGGCTCTGGATACACTATATATTTT
d_gene: TRBD1; v_gene: TRBV14; abundance: many; len: 14; j_gene: TRBJ2-7; CDR3aa: CASSRTGGSYEQYF; CDR3nt: TGTGCCAGCTCTCGGACAGGGGGCTCCTACGAGCAGTACTTC
d_gene: TRBD1; v_gene: TRBV20-1; abundance: NA; len: 15; j_gene: TRBJ1-2; CDR3aa: CSARDPGQEGNGYTF; CDR3nt: TGCAGTGCTAGAGATCCAGGACAGGAGGGCAATGGCTACACCTTC
d_gene: TRBD2; v_gene: TRBV7-9; abundance: NA; len: 16; j_gene: TRBJ2-1; CDR3aa: CASSALWDYLGGEQFF; CDR3nt: TGTGCCAGCAGCGCCCTCTGGGACTACTTGGGGGGTGAGCAGTTCTTC
d_gene: NA; v_gene: TRBV29-1; abundance: many; len: 16; j_gene: TRBJ1-2; CDR3aa: CSVETPRRAANYGYTF; CDR3nt: TGCAGCGTTGAAACCCCCCGGAGGGCCGCTAACTATGGCTACACCTTC
d_gene: NA; v_gene: TRBV5-4; abundance: few; len: 12; j_gene: TRBJ2-7; CDR3aa: CASSSWGYEQYF; CDR3nt: TGTGCCAGCAGCTCATGGGGTTACGAGCAGTACTTC
d_gene: TRBD2; v_gene: TRBV20-1; abundance: NA; len: 16; j_gene: TRBJ2-1; CDR3aa: CSARGSSAGTYNEQFF; CDR3nt: TGCAGTGCTAGAGGAAGTTCAGCGGGGACCTACAATGAGCAGTTCTTC
d_gene: TRBD1; v_gene: TRBV5-1; abundance: NA; len: 15; j_gene: TRBJ2-3; CDR3aa: CASRPGTGPADTQYF; CDR3nt: TGCGCCAGCAGGCCCGGGACAGGGCCCGCCGATACGCAGTATTTT
d_gene: NA; v_gene: TRBV20-1; abundance: many; len: 14; j_gene: TRBJ1-1; CDR3aa: CSARVAGRDTEAFF; CDR3nt: TGCAGTGCTAGAGTCGCAGGGAGGGACACTGAAGCTTTCTTT
d_gene: TRBD1; v_gene: TRBV20-1; abundance: NA; len: 13; j_gene: TRBJ2-7; CDR3aa: CSAPDRVSYEQYF; CDR3nt: TGCAGTGCACCGGACAGGGTGTCCTACGAGCAGTACTTC
d_gene: NA; v_gene: TRBV20-1; abundance: NA; len: 14; j_gene: TRBJ1-1; CDR3aa: CSARIQGPNTEAFF; CDR3nt: TGCAGTGCTAGAATCCAGGGACCTAACACTGAAGCTTTCTTT
d_gene: NA; v_gene: TRBV19; abundance: NA; len: 14; j_gene: TRBJ2-2; CDR3aa: CASSIVGFGGELFF; CDR3nt: TGTGCCAGTAGTATTGTAGGTTTCGGGGGGGAGCTGTTTTTT
d_gene: NA; v_gene: TRBV7-9; abundance: few; len: 16; j_gene: TRBJ2-6; CDR3aa: CASSHGGSSGANVLTF; CDR3nt: TGTGCCAGCAGCCATGGGGGTAGCTCTGGGGCCAACGTCCTGACTTTC
d_gene: NA; v_gene: TRBV27; abundance: many; len: 14; j_gene: TRBJ1-1; CDR3aa: CASSLNSMNTEAFF; CDR3nt: TGTGCCAGCAGTTTAAATTCAATGAACACTGAAGCTTTCTTT
d_gene: TRBD1; v_gene: TRBV6-1; abundance: NA; len: 15; j_gene: TRBJ2-2; CDR3aa: CASRWDRETTGELFF; CDR3nt: TGTGCCAGCAGATGGGACAGGGAAACCACCGGGGAGCTGTTTTTT
d_gene: NA; v_gene: TRBV28; abundance: many; len: 14; j_gene: TRBJ1-2; CDR3aa: CASSLLGTHGGYTF; CDR3nt: TGTGCCAGCAGTTTATTAGGGACCCACGGCGGCTACACCTTC
d_gene: NA; v_gene: TRBV28; abundance: NA; len: 15; j_gene: TRBJ2-1; CDR3aa: CASSWSLLAYNEQFF; CDR3nt: TGTGCCAGCAGTTGGTCCCTTCTAGCTTACAATGAGCAGTTCTTC
d_gene: NA; v_gene: TRBV28; abundance: few; len: 14; j_gene: TRBJ2-7; CDR3aa: CASSFYGTTLEQYF; CDR3nt: TGTGCCAGCAGTTTTTATGGGACAACTCTCGAGCAGTACTTC
d_gene: TRBD2; v_gene: TRBV5-4; abundance: few; len: 16; j_gene: TRBJ2-7; CDR3aa: CASSLQGGLASHEQYF; CDR3nt: TGTGCCAGCAGCTTGCAAGGAGGACTAGCGAGCCACGAGCAGTACTTC
d_gene: TRBD1; v_gene: TRBV30; abundance: NA; len: 15; j_gene: TRBJ1-5; CDR3aa: CAWSVQGAGNQPQHF; CDR3nt: TGTGCCTGGAGCGTACAGGGGGCCGGCAATCAGCCCCAGCATTTT
d_gene: NA; v_gene: TRBV7-2; abundance: NA; len: 16; j_gene: TRBJ2-1; CDR3aa: CASSPDGARGLNEQLF; CDR3nt: TGTGCCAGCAGCCCGGATGGCGCCCGGGGACTCAATGAGCAGCTCTTC
d_gene: NA; v_gene: TRBV12-3/TRBV12-4; abundance: NA; len: 14; j_gene: TRBJ2-2; CDR3aa: CASSFLGNTGELFF; CDR3nt: TGTGCCAGCAGTTTTCTGGGGAACACCGGGGAGCTGTTTTTT
d_gene: NA; v_gene: TRBV20-1; abundance: NA; len: 15; j_gene: TRBJ2-1; CDR3aa: CSASTTRDTYNEQFF; CDR3nt: TGCAGTGCTAGTACGACTAGAGATACCTACAATGAGCAGTTCTTC
d_gene: TRBD1; v_gene: TRBV6-2/TRBV6-3; abundance: NA; len: 16; j_gene: TRBJ1-5; CDR3aa: CASSSNRRGLNQPEHF; CDR3nt: TGTGCCAGCAGTTCGAATAGGAGGGGGCTCAATCAGCCCGAGCATTTT
d_gene: NA; v_gene: TRBV7-2; abundance: NA; len: 14; j_gene: TRBJ1-4; CDR3aa: CASSLSGYNEKLFF; CDR3nt: TGTGCCAGCAGCTTATCGGGCTATAATGAAAAACTGTTTTTT
d_gene: TRBD2; v_gene: TRBV27; abundance: NA; len: 17; j_gene: TRBJ2-1; CDR3aa: CASSLRVSGPSYNEQFF; CDR3nt: TGTGCCAGCAGCTTGAGGGTTAGCGGGCCTTCCTACAATGAGCAGTTCTTC
d_gene: NA; v_gene: TRBV4-1; abundance: once; len: 18; j_gene: TRBJ1-5; CDR3aa: CASSQVLGVNSDNQPQHF; CDR3nt: TGCGCCAGCAGCCAAGTGCTAGGGGTTAATAGTGATAATCAGCCCCAGCATTTT
d_gene: NA; v_gene: TRBV15; abundance: many; len: 14; j_gene: TRBJ1-2; CDR3aa: CATSRDSLGWGYTF; CDR3nt: TGTGCCACCAGCAGAGATTCACTAGGATGGGGCTACACCTTC
d_gene: TRBD2; v_gene: TRBV2; abundance: few; len: 16; j_gene: TRBJ2-7; CDR3aa: CASLLPFGTRRDEQYF; CDR3nt: TGTGCCAGCCTGCTACCTTTCGGGACTAGGCGCGACGAGCAGTACTTC
d_gene: NA; v_gene: TRBV6-2/TRBV6-3; abundance: many; len: 14; j_gene: TRBJ1-5; CDR3aa: CASSYGESNQPQHF; CDR3nt: TGTGCCAGCAGTTACGGGGAAAGCAATCAGCCCCAGCATTTT
d_gene: NA; v_gene: TRBV5-1; abundance: NA; len: 16; j_gene: TRBJ2-5; CDR3aa: CASSNRASDGWETQYF; CDR3nt: TGCGCCAGCAGCAACAGGGCGAGTGATGGCTGGGAGACCCAGTACTTC
d_gene: NA; v_gene: TRBV4-1; abundance: few; len: 16; j_gene: TRBJ2-7; CDR3aa: CASSHLNFQGSYEQYF; CDR3nt: TGCGCCAGCAGCCACCTGAATTTCCAGGGATCCTACGAGCAGTACTTC
d_gene: TRBD1; v_gene: TRBV20-1; abundance: NA; len: 15; j_gene: TRBJ1-2; CDR3aa: CSARNPWDRHYGYTF; CDR3nt: TGCAGTGCTAGAAATCCCTGGGACAGACACTATGGCTACACCTTC
d_gene: TRBD1; v_gene: TRBV6-1; abundance: many; len: 14; j_gene: TRBJ2-3; CDR3aa: CASRWTGSTDTQYF; CDR3nt: TGTGCCAGCAGGTGGACAGGGAGCACAGATACGCAGTATTTT
d_gene: TRBD2; v_gene: TRBV12-3/TRBV12-4; abundance: NA; len: 18; j_gene: TRBJ2-2; CDR3aa: CASSFPLLSGPDTGELFF; CDR3nt: TGTGCCAGCAGTTTTCCCCTGCTTAGCGGGCCTGACACCGGGGAGCTGTTTTTT
d_gene: TRBD2; v_gene: TRBV7-2; abundance: NA; len: 14; j_gene: TRBJ2-7; CDR3aa: CASGVRAGGWEQYF; CDR3nt: TGTGCCAGCGGCGTCCGGGCGGGGGGCTGGGAGCAGTACTTC
d_gene: NA; v_gene: TRBV27; abundance: once; len: 13; j_gene: TRBJ2-7; CDR3aa: CASRRQFDNEQYF; CDR3nt: TGTGCCAGCAGGAGACAGTTTGACAACGAGCAGTACTTC
d_gene: NA; v_gene: TRBV6-1; abundance: many; len: 14; j_gene: TRBJ2-7; CDR3aa: CASSEGDPPGEQYF; CDR3nt: TGTGCCAGCAGTGAAGGGGACCCCCCGGGAGAGCAGTACTTC
d_gene: NA; v_gene: TRBV6-5; abundance: NA; len: 14; j_gene: TRBJ1-1; CDR3aa: CASSYRRGHTEAFF; CDR3nt: TGTGCCAGCAGTTACAGACGGGGTCACACTGAAGCTTTCTTT
d_gene: NA; v_gene: TRBV6-5; abundance: NA; len: 14; j_gene: TRBJ1-5; CDR3aa: CASRRPGRDQPQHF; CDR3nt: TGTGCCAGCAGACGCCCGGGGAGGGATCAGCCCCAGCATTTT